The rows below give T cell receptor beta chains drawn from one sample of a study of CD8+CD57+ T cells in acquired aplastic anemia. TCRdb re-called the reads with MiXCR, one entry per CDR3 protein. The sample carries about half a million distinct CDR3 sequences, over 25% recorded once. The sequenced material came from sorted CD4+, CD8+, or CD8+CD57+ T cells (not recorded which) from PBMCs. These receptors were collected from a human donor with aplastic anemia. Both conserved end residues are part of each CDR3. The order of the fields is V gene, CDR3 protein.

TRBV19	CASSRDRENTEAFF
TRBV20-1	CTIVDSTDTQYF
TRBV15	CASSEARTPGDQPQHF
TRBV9	CASSARMGDGGEKLFF
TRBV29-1	CSVETPTWDRGHGYTF
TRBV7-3	CASSESGGTEAFF
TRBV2	CASSAGEGGQPQHF
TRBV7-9	CASTGWGTRDYEQYF
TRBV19	CARPKGFLEQFF
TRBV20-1	CSARVGDSGANVLTF